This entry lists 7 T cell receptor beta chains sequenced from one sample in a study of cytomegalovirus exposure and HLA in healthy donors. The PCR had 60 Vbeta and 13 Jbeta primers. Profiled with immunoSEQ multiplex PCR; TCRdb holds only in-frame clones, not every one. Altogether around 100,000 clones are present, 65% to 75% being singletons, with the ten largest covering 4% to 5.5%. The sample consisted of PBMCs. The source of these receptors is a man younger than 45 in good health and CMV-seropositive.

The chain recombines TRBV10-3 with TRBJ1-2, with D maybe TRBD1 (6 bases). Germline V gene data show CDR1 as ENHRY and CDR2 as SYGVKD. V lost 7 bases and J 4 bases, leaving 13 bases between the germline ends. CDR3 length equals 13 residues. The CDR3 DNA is TGTGCCATCACCTCGGACAGCCTCTATGGCTACACCTTC. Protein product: CAITSDSLYGYTF.

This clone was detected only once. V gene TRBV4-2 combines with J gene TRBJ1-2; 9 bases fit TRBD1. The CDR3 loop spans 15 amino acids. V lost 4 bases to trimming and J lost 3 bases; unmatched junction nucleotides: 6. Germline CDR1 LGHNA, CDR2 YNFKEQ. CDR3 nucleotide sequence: TGTGCCAGCAGCCCCAGGACAGGGGAGGACTATGGCTACACCTTC. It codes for CASSPRTGEDYGYTF.

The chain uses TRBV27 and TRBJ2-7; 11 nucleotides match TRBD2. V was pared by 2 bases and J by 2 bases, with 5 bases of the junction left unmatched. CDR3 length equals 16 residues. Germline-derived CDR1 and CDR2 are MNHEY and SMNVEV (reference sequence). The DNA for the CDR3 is TGTGCCAGCAGTTTAAAGGGGACTAGCGGTACCTACGAGCAGTACTTC. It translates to CASSLKGTSGTYEQYF.

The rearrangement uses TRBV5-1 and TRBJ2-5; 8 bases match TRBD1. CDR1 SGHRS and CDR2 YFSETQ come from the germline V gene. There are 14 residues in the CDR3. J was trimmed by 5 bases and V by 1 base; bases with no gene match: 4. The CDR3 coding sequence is TGCGCCAGCAGCTTGCAGGGGGCGGGGGAGACCCAGTACTTC. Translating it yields CASSLQGAGETQYF.

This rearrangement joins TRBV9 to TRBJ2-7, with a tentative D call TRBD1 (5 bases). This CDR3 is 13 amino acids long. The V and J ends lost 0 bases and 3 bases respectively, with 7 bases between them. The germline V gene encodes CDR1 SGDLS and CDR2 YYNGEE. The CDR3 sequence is CASSVAQGYEQYF. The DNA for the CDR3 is TGTGCCAGCAGCGTAGCGCAGGGCTACGAGCAGTACTTC. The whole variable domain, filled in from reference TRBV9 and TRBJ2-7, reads DSGVTQTPKHLITATGQRVTLRCSPRSGDLSVYWYQQSLDQGLQFLIQYYNGEERAKGNILERFSAQQFPDLHSELNLSSLELGDSALYFCASSVAQGYEQYFGPGTRLTVT.

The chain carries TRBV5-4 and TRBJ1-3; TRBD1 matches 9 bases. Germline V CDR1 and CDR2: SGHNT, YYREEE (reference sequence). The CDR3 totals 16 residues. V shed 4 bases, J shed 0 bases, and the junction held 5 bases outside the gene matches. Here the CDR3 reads CASSIGQGPSGNTIYF. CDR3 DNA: TGTGCCAGCAGCATAGGACAGGGGCCCTCTGGAAACACCATATATTTT.

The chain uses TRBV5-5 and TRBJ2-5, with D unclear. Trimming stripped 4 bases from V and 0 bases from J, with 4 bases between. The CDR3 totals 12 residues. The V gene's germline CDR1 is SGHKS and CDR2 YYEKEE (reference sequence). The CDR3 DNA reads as TGTGCCAGCAGCCGAGACCAAGAGACCCAGTACTTC. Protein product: CASSRDQETQYF.